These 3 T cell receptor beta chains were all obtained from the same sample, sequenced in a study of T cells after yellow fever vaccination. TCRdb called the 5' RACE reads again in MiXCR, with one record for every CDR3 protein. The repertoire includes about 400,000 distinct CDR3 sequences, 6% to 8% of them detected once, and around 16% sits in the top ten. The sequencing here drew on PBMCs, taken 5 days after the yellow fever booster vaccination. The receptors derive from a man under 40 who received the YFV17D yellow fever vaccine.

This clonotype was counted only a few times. DNA of the CDR3: TGCAGCGTTGTGGGTACCATGAACACTGAAGCTTTCTTT. Its translation is CSVVGTMNTEAFF. V gene TRBV29-1 combines with J gene TRBJ1-1; D is undetermined. The CDR3 extends over 13 amino acids. The V end lost 4 bases, the J end lost 0 bases, and 9 bases lay between the germline ends. CDR1 SQVTM and CDR2 ANQGSEA come from the germline V gene.

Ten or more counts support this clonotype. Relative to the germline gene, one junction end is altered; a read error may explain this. The CDR3 here is CASSSGLAGTGELFF. CDR3 coding DNA: TGTGCTAGCAGCTCTGGACTAGCGGGCACCGGGGAGCTGTTTTTT. The chain couples TRBV7-7 to TRBJ2-2; 11 positions agree with TRBD2. This CDR3 region has 15 residues. Germline CDR1 SSHAT, CDR2 FNYEAQ (reference sequence). Full variable domain (outside the CDR3, taken from reference TRBV7-7 and TRBJ2-2): GAGVSQSPRYKVTKRGQDVTLRCDPISSHATLYWYQQALGQGPEFLTYFNYEAQPDKSGLPSDRFSAERPEGSISTLTIQRTEQRDSAMYRCASSSGLAGTGELFFGEGSRLTVL.

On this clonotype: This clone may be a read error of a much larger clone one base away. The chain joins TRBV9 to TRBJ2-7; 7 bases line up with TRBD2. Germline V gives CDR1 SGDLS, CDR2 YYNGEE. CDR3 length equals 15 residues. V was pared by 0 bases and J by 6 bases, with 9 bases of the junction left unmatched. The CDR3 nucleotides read TGTGCCAGCAGCGTAGGAGCCGGGGGGAGTATCGAGCAGTACTTC. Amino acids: CASSVGAGGSIEQYF.